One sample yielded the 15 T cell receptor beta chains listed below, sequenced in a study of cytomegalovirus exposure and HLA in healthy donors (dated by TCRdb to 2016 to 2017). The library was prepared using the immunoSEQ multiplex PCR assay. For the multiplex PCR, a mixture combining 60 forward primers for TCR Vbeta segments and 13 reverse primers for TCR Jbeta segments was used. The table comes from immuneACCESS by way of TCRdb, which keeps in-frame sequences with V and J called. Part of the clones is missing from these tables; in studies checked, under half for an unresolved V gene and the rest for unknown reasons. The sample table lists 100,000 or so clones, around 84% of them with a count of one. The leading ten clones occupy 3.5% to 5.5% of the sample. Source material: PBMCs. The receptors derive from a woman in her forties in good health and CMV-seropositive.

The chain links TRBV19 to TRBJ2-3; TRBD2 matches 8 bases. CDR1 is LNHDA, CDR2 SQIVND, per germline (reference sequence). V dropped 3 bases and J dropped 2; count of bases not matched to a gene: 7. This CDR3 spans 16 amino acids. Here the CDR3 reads CASSIGTRGSTDTQYF. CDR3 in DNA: TGTGCCAGTAGTATCGGGACTAGAGGGTCCACAGATACGCAGTATTTT. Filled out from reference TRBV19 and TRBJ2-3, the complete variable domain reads DGGITQSPKYLFRKEGQNVTLSCEQNLNHDAMYWYRQDPGQGLRLIYYSQIVNDFQKGDIAEGYSVSREKKESFPLTVTSAQKNPTAFYLCASSIGTRGSTDTQYFGPGTRLTVL.

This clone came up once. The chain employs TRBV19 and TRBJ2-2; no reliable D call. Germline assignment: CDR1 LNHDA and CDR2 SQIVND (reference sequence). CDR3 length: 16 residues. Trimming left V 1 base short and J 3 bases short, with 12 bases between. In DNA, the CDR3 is TGTGCCAGTAGTATAGTGTCTTTCCCTCACACCGGGGAGCTGTTTTTT. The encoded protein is CASSIVSFPHTGELFF.

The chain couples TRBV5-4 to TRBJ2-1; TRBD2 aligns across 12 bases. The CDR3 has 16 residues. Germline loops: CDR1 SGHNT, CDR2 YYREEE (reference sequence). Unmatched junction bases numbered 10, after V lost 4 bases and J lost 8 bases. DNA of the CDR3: TGTGCCAGCAGCCTTCGACTAGCGGGGGCTTCAGATGAGCAGTTCTTC. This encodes CASSLRLAGASDEQFF. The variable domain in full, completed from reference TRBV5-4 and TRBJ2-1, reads ETGVTQSPTHLIKTRGQQVTLRCSSQSGHNTVSWYQQALGQGPQFIFQYYREEENGRGNFPPRFSGLQFPNYSSELNVNALELDDSALYLCASSLRLAGASDEQFFGPGTRLTVL.

For the CDR3, the DNA is TGTGCCAGCCAGACTAGCGGCCAAGAGACCCAGTACTTC. Amino acids: CASQTSGQETQYF. This chain joins TRBV19 and TRBJ2-5; 9 bases map to TRBD2. The CDR3 length is 13 residues. Looked up from germline, CDR1 is LNHDA and CDR2 is SQIVND (reference sequence). V lost 9 bases and J lost 1; bases outside the gene matches: 3.

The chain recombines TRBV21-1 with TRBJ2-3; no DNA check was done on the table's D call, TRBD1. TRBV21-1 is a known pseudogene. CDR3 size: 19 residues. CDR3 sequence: CASSKVGNPGQGSTDTQYF. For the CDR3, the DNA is TGTGCCAGCAGCAAAGTGGGAAATCCGGGACAGGGGAGCACAGATACGCAGTATTTT.

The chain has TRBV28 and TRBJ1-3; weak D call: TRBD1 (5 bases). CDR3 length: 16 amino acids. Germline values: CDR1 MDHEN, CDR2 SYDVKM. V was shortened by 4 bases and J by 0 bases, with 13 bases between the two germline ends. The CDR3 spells CASSSGGGSSGNTIYF. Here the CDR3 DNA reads TGTGCCAGCAGTTCCGGGGGAGGAAGCTCTGGAAACACCATATATTTT.

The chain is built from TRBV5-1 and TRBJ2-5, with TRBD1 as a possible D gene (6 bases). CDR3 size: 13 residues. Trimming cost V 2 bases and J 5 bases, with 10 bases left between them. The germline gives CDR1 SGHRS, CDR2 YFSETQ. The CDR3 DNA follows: TGCGCCAGCAGCTTTAAGGGGGATGAGACCCAGTACTTC. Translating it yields CASSFKGDETQYF.

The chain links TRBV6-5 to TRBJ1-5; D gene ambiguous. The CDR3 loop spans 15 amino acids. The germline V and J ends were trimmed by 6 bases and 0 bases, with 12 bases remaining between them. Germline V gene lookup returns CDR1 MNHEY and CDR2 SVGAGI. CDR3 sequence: CASRTRVDSNQPQHF. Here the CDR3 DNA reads TGTGCCAGCAGGACGAGGGTAGATAGCAATCAGCCCCAGCATTTT.

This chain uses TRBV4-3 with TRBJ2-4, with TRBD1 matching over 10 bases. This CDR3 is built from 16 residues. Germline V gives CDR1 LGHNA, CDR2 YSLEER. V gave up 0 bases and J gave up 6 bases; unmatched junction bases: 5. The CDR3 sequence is CASSQDGTGVGNIQYF. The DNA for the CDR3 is TGCGCCAGCAGCCAAGACGGGACAGGGGTTGGAAACATTCAGTACTTC.

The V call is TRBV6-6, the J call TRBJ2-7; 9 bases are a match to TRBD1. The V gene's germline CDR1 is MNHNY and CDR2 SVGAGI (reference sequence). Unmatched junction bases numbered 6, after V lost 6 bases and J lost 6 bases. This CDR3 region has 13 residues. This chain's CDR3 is CASSNTGGSEQYF. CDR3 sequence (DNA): TGTGCCAGCAGCAATACAGGGGGCTCCGAGCAGTACTTC.

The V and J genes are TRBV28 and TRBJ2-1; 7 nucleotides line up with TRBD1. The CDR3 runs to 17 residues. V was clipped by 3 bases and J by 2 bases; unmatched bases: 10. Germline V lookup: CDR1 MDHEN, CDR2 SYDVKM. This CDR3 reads CASSFPSGTDAYNEQFF. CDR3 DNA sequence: TGTGCCAGCAGTTTCCCCTCCGGGACAGACGCCTACAATGAGCAGTTCTTC.

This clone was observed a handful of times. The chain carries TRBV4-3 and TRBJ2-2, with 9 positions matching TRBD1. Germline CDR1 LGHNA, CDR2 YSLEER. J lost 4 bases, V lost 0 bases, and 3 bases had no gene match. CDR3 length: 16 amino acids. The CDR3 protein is CASSQDNRGPTGELFF. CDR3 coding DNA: TGCGCCAGCAGCCAAGATAACAGGGGGCCCACCGGGGAGCTGTTTTTT.

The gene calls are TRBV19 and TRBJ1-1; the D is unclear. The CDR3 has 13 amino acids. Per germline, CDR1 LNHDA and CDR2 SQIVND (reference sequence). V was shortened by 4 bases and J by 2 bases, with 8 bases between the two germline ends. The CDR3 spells CASSTTANTEAFF. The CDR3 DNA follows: TGTGCCAGTAGTACAACAGCTAACACTGAAGCTTTCTTT.

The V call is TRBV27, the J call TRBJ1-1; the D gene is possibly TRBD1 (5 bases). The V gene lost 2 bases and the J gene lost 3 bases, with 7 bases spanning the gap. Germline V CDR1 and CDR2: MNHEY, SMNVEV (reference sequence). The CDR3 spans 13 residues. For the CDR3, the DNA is TGTGCCAGCAGTTTACAGGGTTACACTGAAGCTTTCTTT. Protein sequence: CASSLQGYTEAFF.

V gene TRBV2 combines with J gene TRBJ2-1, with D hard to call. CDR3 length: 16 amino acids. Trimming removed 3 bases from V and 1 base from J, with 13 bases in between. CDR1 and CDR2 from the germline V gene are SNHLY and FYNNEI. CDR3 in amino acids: CASSDFSGVSYNEQFF. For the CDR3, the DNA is TGTGCCAGCAGTGATTTTTCCGGAGTTTCCTACAATGAGCAGTTCTTC. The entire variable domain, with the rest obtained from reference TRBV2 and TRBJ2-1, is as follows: EPEVTQTPSHQVTQMGQEVILRCVPISNHLYFYWYRQILGQKVEFLVSFYNNEISEKSEIFDDQFSVERPDGSNFTLKIRSTKLEDSAMYFCASSDFSGVSYNEQFFGPGTRLTVL.